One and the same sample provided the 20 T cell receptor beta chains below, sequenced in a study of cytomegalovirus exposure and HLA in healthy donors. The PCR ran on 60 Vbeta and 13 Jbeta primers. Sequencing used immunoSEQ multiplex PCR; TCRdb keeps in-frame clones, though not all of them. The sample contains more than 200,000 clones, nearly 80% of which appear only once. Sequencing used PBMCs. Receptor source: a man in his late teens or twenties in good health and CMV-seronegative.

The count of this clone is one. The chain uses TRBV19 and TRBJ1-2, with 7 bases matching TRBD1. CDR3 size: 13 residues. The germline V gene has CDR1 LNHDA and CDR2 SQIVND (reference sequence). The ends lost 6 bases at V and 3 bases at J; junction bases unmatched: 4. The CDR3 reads CASRTGTHYGYTF. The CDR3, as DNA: TGTGCCAGTAGGACAGGGACCCACTATGGCTACACCTTC.

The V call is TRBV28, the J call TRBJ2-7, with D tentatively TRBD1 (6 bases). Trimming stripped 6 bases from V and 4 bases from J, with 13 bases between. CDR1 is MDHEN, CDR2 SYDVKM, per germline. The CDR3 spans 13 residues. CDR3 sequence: CASRLQGSYEQYF. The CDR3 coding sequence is TGTGCCAGCAGGCTACAGGGTTCTTACGAGCAGTACTTC.

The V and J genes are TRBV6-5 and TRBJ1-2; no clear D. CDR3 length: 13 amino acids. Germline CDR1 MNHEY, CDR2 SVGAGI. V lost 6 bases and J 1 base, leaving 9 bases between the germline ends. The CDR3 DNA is TGTGCCAGCAGCCAAGCCATTAACTATGGCTACACCTTC. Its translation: CASSQAINYGYTF.

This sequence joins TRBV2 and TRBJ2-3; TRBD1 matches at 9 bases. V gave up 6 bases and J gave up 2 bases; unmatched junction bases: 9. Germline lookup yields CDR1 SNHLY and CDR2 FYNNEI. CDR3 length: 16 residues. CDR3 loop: CASSRNGQGNTDTQYF. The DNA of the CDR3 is TGTGCCAGCAGCCGCAACGGACAGGGGAACACAGATACGCAGTATTTT. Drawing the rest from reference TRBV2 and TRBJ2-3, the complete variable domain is EPEVTQTPSHQVTQMGQEVILRCVPISNHLYFYWYRQILGQKVEFLVSFYNNEISEKSEIFDDQFSVERPDGSNFTLKIRSTKLEDSAMYFCASSRNGQGNTDTQYFGPGTRLTVL.

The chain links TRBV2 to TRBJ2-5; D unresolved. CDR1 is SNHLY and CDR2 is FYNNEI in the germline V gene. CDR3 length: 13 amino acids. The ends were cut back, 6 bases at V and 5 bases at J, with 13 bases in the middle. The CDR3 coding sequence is TGTGCCAGCAGGAGTCCTGCCGGGGAGACCCAGTACTTC. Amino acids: CASRSPAGETQYF.

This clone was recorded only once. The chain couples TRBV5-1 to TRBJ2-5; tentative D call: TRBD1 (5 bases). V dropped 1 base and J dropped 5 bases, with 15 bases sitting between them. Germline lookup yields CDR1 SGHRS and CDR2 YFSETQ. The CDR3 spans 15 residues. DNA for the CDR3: TGCGCCAGCAGCTTGTTGGGGCATGGGGTGGAGACCCAGTACTTC. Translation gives CASSLLGHGVETQYF.

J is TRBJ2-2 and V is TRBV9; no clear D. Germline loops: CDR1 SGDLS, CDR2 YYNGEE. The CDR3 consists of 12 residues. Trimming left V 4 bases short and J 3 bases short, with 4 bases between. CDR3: CASSFDTGELFF. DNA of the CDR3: TGTGCCAGCAGCTTCGACACCGGGGAGCTGTTTTTT.

The CDR3 DNA follows: TGTGCCAGCTCAGAGACTAGCGGGACAGCCTACGAGCAGTACTTC. Translating it yields CASSETSGTAYEQYF. The rearrangement joins TRBV18 to TRBJ2-7; 11 positions agree with TRBD2. The CDR3 loop spans 15 amino acids. From germline, CDR1 is KGHSH and CDR2 LQKENI. V lost 5 bases, J lost 2 bases, and 5 bases stayed unmatched.

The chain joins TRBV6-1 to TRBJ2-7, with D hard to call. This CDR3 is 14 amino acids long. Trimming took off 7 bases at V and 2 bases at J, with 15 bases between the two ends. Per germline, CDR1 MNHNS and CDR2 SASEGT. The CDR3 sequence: CASTPSVVAYEQYF. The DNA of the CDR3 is TGTGCCAGCACCCCGTCGGTGGTTGCCTACGAGCAGTACTTC.

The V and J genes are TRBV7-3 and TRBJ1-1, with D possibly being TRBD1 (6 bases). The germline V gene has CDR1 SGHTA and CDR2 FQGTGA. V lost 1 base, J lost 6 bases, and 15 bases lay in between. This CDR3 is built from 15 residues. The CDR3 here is CASSLSGGARAEAFF. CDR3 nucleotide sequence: TGTGCCAGCAGCTTAAGCGGGGGGGCTCGGGCTGAAGCTTTCTTT. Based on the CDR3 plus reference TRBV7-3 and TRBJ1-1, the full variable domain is GAGVSQTPSNKVTEKGKYVELRCDPISGHTALYWYRQSLGQGPEFLIYFQGTGAADDSGLPNDRFFAVRPEGSVSTLKIQRTERGDSAVYLCASSLSGGARAEAFFGQGTRLTVV.

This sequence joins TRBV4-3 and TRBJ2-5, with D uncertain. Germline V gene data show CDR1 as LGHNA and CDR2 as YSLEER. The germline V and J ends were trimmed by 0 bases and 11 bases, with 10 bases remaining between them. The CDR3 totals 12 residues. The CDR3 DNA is TGCGCCAGCAGCCAAGATAGAACGAAGCAGTACTTC. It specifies CASSQDRTKQYF.

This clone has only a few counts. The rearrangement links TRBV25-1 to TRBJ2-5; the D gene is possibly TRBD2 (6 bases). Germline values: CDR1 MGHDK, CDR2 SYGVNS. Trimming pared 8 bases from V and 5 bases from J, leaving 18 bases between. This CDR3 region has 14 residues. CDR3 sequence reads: CASWGPTGVETQYF. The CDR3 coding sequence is TGTGCCAGCTGGGGCCCAACGGGGGTGGAGACCCAGTACTTC.

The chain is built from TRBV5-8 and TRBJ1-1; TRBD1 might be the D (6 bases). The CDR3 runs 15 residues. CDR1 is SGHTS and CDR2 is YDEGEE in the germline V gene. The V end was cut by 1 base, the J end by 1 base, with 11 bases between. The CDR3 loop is CASSLKRGKNTEAFF. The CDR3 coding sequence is TGTGCCAGCAGCTTGAAAAGGGGGAAGAACACTGAAGCTTTCTTT.

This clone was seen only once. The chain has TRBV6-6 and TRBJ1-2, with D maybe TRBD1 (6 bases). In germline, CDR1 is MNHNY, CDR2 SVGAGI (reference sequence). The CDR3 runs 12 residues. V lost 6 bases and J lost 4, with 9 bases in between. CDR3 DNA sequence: TGTGCCAGCAGCAGGGGCAGCTATGGCTACACCTTC. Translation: CASSRGSYGYTF.

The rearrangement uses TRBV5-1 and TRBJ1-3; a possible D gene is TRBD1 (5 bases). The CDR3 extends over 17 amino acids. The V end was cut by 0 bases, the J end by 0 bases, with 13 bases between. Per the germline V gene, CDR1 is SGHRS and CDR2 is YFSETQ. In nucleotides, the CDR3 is TGCGCCAGCAGCTTGGGGACACGGCTTAGCTCTGGAAACACCATATATTTT. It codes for CASSLGTRLSSGNTIYF.

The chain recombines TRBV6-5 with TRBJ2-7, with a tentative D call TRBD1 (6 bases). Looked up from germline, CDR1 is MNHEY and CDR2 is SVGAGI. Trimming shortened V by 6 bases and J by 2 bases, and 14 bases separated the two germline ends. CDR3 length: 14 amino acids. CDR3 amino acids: CASSTQGWPYEQYF. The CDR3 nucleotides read TGTGCCAGCAGCACTCAGGGGTGGCCCTACGAGCAGTACTTC.

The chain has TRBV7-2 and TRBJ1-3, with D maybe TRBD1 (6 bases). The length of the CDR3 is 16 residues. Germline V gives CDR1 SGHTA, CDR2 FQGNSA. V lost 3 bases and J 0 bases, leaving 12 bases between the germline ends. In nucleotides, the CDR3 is TGTGCCAGCAGCTTCCGGACAGCCAGCTCTGGAAACACCATATATTTT. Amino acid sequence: CASSFRTASSGNTIYF.

The CDR3 is CAWSVRGLNTEAFF. In DNA form, the CDR3 reads TGTGCCTGGAGTGTAAGGGGGCTGAACACTGAAGCTTTCTTT. V is TRBV30 and J is TRBJ1-1; 7 bases align to TRBD1. The J segment lost 0 bases and the V segment lost 0 bases, leaving 1 base of the junction unmatched. Germline lookup yields CDR1 GTSNPN and CDR2 SVGIG (reference sequence). The CDR3 runs 14 residues.

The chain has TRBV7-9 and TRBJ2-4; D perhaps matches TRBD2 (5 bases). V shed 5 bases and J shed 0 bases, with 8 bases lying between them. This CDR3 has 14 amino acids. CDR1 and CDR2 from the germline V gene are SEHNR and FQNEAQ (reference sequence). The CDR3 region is CASSLGLAKNIQYF. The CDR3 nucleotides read TGTGCCAGCAGCCTCGGACTAGCCAAAAACATTCAGTACTTC. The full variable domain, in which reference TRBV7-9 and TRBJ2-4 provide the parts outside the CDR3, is DTGVSQNPRHKITKRGQNVTFRCDPISEHNRLYWYRQTLGQGPEFLTYFQNEAQLEKSRLLSDRFSAERPKGSFSTLEIQRTEQGDSAMYLCASSLGLAKNIQYFGAGTRLSVL.

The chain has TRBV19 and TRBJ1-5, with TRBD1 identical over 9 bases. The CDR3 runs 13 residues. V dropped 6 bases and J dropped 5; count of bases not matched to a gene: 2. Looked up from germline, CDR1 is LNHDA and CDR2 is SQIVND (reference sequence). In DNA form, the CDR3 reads TGTGCCAGTAGGGGGACAGGGTATCAGCCCCAGCATTTT. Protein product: CASRGTGYQPQHF.